This TCR beta chain was sequenced in a study of vaccination effects on CD4 cells after COVID-19. About the research overall: BNT162b2 vaccine or mRNA-1273 vaccine was given to participants in two doses. Study results and caveats: Infection-derived and vaccine-derived clones contracted markedly late after vaccination. Convalescent patients numbered few in the study; early post-infection timepoints were missing entirely.

Peptide-pool stimulation followed by sequencing identified expanded antigen-specific CD4+ clonotypes in the ViraFEST assay. Cultured cells yielded isolated CD4+ T cells after 10 to 11 days. Neither prior SARS-CoV-2 infection nor positive nucleocapsid antibodies were present in the vaccine recipients. Days 3 and 7 saw half the medium replaced with IL-2 medium. The CDR3 is 15 amino acids. The V gene's germline CDR1 is MNHEY and CDR2 SMNVEV (reference sequence). V shed 6 bases and J 4 bases; nucleotides not matched to a gene: 8. For this clone: Its cognate antigen is unknown.

Profiled with immunoSEQ multiplex PCR; TCRdb holds only in-frame clones, not every one. Among roughly 41,000 clones listed, roughly 82% were seen once. This specimen consisted of CD4+ T cells from PBMCs cultured with HCoV-NL63 spike peptides, obtained before COVID-19 vaccination. This receptor was taken from a human donor who received a COVID-19 vaccine. V is TRBV27 and J is TRBJ1-1, with 10 nucleotides matching TRBD1. CDR3 region: CASRTGGSGGTEAFF. The CDR3 coding sequence is TGTGCCAGCAGGACAGGGGGCTCCGGGGGCACTGAAGCTTTCTTT.